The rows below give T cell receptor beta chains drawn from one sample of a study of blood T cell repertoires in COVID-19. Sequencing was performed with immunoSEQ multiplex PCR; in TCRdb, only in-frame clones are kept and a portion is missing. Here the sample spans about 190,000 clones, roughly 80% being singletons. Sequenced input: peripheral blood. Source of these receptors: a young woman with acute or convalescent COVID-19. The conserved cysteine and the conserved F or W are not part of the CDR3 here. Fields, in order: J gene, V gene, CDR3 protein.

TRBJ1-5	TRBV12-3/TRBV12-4	AIGVSNQPQH
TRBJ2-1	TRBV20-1	SASGSNEQF
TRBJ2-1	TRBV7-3	ASSSTNRQGAIYNEQF
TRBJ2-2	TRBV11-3	ASSLAGGFNTGELF
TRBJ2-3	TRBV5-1	ASSDSGRHTDTQY
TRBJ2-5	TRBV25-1	ASRGLAVGEETQY
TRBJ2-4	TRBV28	ASSPPLLQGSKAKNIQY
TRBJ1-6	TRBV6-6	ASINPGQRNSPLH
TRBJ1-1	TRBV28	ASSLGQGFRTEAF
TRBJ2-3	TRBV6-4	ASTQTSGGARDTQY
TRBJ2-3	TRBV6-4	ASSESGSTDTQY
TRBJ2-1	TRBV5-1	ASSLDSYNEQF
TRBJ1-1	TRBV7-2	ASSFWSGGGDTEAF
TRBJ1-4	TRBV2	ASSRDRGYEKLF
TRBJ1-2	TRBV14	ASSPRTGDYYGYT
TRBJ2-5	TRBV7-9	ASSFRERLQETQY
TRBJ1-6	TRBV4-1	ASRQGSYNSPLH
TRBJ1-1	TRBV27	ASSLSHRGTGNTEAF
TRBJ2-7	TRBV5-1	ASSLQRGSAGQY
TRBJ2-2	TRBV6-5	ASSWDSANTGELF
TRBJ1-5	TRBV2	ASSQDRGSQPQH
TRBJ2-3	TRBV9	ASSLNPGDTQY
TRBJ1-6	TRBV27	ASSLSTGTLARSPLH
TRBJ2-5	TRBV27	ASSSSPGGNQETQY
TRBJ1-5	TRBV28	ASSPHREQPQH
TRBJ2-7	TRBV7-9	ASSSHWARSSYEQY
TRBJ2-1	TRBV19	ASRSSGSWVEQF
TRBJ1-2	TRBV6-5	ASSLLGVEGYT
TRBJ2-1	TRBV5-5	ASRKAGVIWDEQF
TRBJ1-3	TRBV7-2	ASSLVGVGGGSGNTIY
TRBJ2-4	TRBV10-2	ASGADRGVQY
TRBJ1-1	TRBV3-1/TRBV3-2	ASNYANTEAF
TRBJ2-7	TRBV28	ASSFPSTGAILYEQY
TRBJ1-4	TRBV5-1	ASSLEGLANEKLF
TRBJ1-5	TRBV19	ASSTYSPRGLGQPQH
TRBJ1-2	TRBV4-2	ASSQGPRPTEGYT
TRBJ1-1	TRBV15	ATRLHGQPGDTEAF
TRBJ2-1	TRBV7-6	ASSSGLAGVMDEQF
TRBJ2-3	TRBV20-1	SASLGTGSTDTQY
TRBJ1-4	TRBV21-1	ASSEPPRQGRVDEKLF
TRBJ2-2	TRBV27	ASSPTSGNTGELF
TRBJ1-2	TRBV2	VSSGIPGGGYT
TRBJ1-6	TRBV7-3	ASSRAGTDNSPLH
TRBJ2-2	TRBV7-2	ASSLDLLTSLGELF
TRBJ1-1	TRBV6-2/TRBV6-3	ASSDRGWGTEAF
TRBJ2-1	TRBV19	ASSIGGTYNEQF
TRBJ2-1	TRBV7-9	ASSPQGSNEQF
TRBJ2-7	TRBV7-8	ASSTASGSEQY
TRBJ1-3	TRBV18	ASSSTDISGNTIY
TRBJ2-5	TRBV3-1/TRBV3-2	ASSPASGEETQY
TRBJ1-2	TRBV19	ASSTRPPLNYGYT
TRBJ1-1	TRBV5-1	ASSRQGGTEAF
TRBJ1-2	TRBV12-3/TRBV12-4	ASSFSAGIGYT